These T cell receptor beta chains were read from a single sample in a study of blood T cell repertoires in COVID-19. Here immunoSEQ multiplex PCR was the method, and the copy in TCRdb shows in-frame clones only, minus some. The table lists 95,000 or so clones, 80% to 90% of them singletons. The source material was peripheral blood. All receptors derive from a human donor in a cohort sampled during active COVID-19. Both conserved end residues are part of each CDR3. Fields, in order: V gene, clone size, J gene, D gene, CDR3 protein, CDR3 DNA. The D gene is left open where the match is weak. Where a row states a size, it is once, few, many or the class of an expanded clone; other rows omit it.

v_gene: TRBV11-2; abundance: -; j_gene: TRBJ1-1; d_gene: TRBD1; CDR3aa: CASSAGTGTEAFF; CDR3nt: TGTGCCAGCAGCGCAGGGACAGGGACTGAAGCTTTCTTT
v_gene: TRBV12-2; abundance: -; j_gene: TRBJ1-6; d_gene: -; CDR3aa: CASRLKGSPLHF; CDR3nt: TGTGCAAGTCGCTTAAAGGGGTCACCCCTCCACTTT
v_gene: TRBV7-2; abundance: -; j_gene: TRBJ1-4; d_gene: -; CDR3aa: CASSLDRGTDEKLFF; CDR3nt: TGTGCCAGCAGCTTAGATCGGGGGACGGATGAAAAACTGTTTTTT
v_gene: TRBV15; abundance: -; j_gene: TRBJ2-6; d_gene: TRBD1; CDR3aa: CATSSRGLGANVLTF; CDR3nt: TGTGCCACCAGCAGCAGGGGGCTCGGGGCCAACGTCCTGACTTTC
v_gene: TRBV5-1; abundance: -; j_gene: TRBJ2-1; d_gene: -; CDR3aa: CASSLTGSNEQFF; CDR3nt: TGCGCCAGCAGCTTGACAGGGAGTAATGAGCAGTTCTTC
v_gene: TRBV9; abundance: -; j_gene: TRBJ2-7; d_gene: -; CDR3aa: CASSVGNTYEQYF; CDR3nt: TGTGCCAGCAGCGTAGGTAACACCTACGAGCAGTACTTC
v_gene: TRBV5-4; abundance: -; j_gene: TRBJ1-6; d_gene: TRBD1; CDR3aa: CASSTMGQGISPLHF; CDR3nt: TGTGCCAGCAGCACGATGGGACAGGGAATCTCACCCCTCCACTTT
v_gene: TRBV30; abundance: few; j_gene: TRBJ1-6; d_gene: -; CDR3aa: CAWTEGGNSPLHF; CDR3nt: TGTGCCTGGACGGAGGGGGGGAATTCACCCCTCCACTTT
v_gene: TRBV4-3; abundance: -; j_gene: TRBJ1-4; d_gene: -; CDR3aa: CASSQRQRQTRGEKLFF; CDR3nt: TGCGCCAGCAGCCAACGCCAACGACAGACCAGGGGTGAAAAACTGTTTTTT
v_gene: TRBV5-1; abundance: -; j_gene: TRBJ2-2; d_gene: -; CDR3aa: CASSFPGQSLSGELFF; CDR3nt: TGCGCCAGCAGCTTCCCAGGGCAGAGTCTTAGCGGGGAGCTGTTTTTT
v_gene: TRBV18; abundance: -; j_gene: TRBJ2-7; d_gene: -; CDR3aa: CASSPRGNEQYF; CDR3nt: TGTGCCAGCTCACCAAGAGGGAACGAGCAGTACTTC
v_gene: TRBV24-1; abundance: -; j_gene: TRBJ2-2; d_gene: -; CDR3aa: CATSDRVSGELFF; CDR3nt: TGTGCCACCAGTGACCGGGTTTCCGGGGAGCTGTTTTTT
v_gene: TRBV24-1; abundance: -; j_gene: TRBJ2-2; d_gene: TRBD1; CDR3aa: CATSDPATGTGTGELFF; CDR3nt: TGTGCCACCAGTGACCCCGCGACCGGGACAGGCACCGGGGAGCTGTTTTTT
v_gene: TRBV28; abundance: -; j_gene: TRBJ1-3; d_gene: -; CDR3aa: CASRRGTSGNTIYF; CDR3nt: TGTGCCAGCAGACGTGGGACATCTGGAAACACCATATATTTT
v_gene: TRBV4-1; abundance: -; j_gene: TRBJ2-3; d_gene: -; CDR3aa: CASSQTWPDTQYF; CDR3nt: TGCGCCAGCAGCCAAACGTGGCCAGATACGCAGTATTTT
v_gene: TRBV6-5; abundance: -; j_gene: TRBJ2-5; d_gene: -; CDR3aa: CASNTGPGLGETQYF; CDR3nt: TGTGCCAGCAATACAGGCCCCGGTCTCGGGGAGACCCAGTACTTC
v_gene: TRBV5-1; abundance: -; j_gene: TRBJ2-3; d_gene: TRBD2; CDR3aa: CASSLQRGDTDTQYF; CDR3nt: TGCGCCAGCAGCTTGCAGCGGGGTGACACAGATACGCAGTATTTT
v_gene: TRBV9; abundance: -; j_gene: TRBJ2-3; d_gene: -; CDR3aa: CASSVGRGYTDTQYF; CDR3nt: TGTGCCAGCAGCGTAGGTAGGGGGTACACAGATACGCAGTATTTT
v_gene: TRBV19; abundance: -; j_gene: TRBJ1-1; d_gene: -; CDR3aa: CASSIGQATPEAFF; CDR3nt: TGTGCCAGTAGTATCGGTCAGGCTACCCCTGAAGCTTTCTTT
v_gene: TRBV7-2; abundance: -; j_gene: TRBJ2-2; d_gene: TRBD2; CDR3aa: CASRAGGAPAGELFF; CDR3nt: TGTGCCAGCAGGGCCGGGGGGGCCCCAGCCGGGGAGCTGTTTTTT
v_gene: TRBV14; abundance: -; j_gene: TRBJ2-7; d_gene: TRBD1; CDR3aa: CASSQWDRAYEQYF; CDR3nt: TGTGCCAGCAGCCAGTGGGACAGGGCCTACGAGCAGTACTTC
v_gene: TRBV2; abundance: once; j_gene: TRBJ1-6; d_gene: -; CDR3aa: CATQRDIPNSPLHF; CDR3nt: TGTGCCACACAACGGGACATCCCGAATTCACCCCTCCACTTT
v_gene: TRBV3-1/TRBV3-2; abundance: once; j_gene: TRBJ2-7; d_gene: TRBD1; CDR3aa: CASSHNRGHEQYF; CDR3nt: TGTGCCAGCAGCCACAACAGGGGCCACGAGCAGTACTTC
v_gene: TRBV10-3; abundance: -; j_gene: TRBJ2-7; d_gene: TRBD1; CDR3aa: CAISGGQGAYEQYF; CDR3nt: TGTGCCATCAGTGGGGGACAGGGGGCCTACGAGCAGTACTTC
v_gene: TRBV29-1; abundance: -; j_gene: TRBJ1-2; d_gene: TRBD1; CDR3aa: CSVEVTGGNGYTF; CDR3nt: TGCAGCGTTGAAGTTACAGGGGGCAATGGCTACACCTTC
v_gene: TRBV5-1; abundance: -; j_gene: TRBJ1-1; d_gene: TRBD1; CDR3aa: CASNRGGSEAFF; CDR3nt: TGCGCCAGCAACAGGGGGGGATCTGAAGCTTTCTTT
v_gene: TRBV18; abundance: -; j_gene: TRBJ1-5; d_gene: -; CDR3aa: CASSRSVGNEAQHF; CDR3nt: TGTGCCAGCTCACGGTCAGTCGGGAACGAGGCCCAGCATTTT
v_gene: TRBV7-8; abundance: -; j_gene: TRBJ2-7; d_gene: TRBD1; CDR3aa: CASSVSAGTGGREQYF; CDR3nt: TGTGCCAGCAGCGTGTCCGCCGGGACAGGGGGCCGCGAGCAGTACTTC
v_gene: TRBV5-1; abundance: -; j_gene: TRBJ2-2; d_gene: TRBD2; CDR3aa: CASKVAGNTGELFF; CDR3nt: TGCGCCAGCAAGGTAGCGGGGAACACCGGGGAGCTGTTTTTT
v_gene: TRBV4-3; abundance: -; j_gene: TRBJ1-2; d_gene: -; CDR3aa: CASSQGRLAGYGYTF; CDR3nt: TGCGCCAGCAGCCAAGGGAGGCTGGCTGGCTATGGCTACACCTTC
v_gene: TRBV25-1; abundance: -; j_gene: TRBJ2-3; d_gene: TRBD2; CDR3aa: CASSDVGAGVQDTQYF; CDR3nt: TGTGCCAGCAGTGATGTGGGCGCGGGGGTCCAAGATACGCAGTATTTT
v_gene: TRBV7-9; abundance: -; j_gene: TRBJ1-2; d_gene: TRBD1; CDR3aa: CASSPAGTASNYGYTF; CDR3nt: TGTGCCAGCAGCCCTGCCGGGACAGCTTCAAACTATGGCTACACCTTC
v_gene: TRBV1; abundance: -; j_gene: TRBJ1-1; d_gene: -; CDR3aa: CTSSHNGPWNTEAFF; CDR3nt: TGCACCAGCAGCCATAATGGCCCCTGGAACACTGAAGCTTTCTTT
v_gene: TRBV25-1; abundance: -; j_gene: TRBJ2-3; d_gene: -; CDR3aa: CASSPSQQDTQYF; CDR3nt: TGTGCCAGCAGTCCCTCCCAACAAGATACGCAGTATTTT
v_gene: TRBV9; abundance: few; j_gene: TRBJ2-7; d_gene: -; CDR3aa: CASSVGQGQREQYF; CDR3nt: TGTGCCAGCAGCGTAGGTCAGGGGCAACGCGAGCAGTACTTC
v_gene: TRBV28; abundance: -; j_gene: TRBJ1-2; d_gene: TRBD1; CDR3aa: CASSLGQGYGYTF; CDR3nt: TGTGCCAGCAGTTTGGGACAGGGCTATGGCTACACCTTC
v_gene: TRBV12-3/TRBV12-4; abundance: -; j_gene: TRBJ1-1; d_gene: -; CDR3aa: CASSRTANTEAFF; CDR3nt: TGTGCCAGCAGCCGGACAGCTAACACTGAAGCTTTCTTT
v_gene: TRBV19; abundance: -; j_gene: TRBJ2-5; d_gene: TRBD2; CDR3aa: CASRGLAGGTQETQYF; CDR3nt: TGTGCCAGCCGGGGACTAGCGGGGGGGACCCAAGAGACCCAGTACTTC
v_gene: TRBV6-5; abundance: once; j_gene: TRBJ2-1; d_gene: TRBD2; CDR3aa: CASHLAGRRNEQFF; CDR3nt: TGTGCCAGCCATCTAGCGGGACGTAGAAATGAGCAGTTCTTC
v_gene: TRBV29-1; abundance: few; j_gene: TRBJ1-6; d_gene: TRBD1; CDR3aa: CSVSTGPNSPLHF; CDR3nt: TGCAGCGTGTCGACAGGGCCTAATTCACCCCTCCACTTT
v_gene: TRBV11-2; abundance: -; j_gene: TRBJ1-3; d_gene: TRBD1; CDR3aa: CASSDRARNTIYF; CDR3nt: TGTGCCAGCAGTGACAGGGCGAGAAACACCATATATTTT
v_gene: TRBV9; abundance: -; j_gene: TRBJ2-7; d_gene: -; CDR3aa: CASSVPDEGVQYF; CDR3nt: TGTGCCAGCAGCGTCCCCGATGAAGGGGTGCAGTACTTC
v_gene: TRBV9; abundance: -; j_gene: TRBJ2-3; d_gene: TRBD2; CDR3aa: CASSVDWAGGIGTDTQYF; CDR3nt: TGTGCCAGCAGCGTAGATTGGGCGGGGGGAATCGGCACAGATACGCAGTATTTT
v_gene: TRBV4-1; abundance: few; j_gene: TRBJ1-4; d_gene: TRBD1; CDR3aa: CASRTPGQGVEKLFF; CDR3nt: TGCGCCAGCAGGACGCCGGGACAGGGAGTTGAAAAACTGTTTTTT
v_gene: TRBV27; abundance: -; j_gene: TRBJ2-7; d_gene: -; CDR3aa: CASSLQGGEQYF; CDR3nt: TGTGCCAGCAGTTTACAGGGAGGCGAGCAGTACTTC
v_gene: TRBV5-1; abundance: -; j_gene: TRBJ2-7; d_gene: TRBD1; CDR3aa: CASSHQGVPEQYF; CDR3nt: TGCGCCAGCAGCCACCAGGGGGTCCCCGAGCAGTACTTC
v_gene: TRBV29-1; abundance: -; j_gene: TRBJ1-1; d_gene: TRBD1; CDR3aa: CSVEGDRGNTEAFF; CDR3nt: TGCAGCGTTGAAGGGGACAGGGGGAACACTGAAGCTTTCTTT
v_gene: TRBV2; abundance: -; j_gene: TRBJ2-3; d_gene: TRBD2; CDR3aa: CATTASGGRDTQYF; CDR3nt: TGTGCCACTACCGCTAGCGGGGGAAGGGATACGCAGTATTTT
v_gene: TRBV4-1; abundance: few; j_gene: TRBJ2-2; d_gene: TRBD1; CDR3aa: CASSQNRDRGGGELFF; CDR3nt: TGCGCCAGCAGCCAAAACCGGGACAGGGGTGGCGGGGAGCTGTTTTTT
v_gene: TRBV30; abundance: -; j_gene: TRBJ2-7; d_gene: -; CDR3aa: CAWSSGQPYEQYF; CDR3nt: TGTGCCTGGAGTTCAGGACAGCCCTACGAGCAGTACTTC
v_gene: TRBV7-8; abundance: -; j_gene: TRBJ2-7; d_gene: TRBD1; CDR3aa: CASSILGTGGTYEQYF; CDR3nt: TGTGCCAGCAGCATACTAGGGACAGGGGGCACCTACGAGCAGTACTTC
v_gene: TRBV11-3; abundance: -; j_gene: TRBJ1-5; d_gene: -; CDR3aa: CASSLILADNQPQHF; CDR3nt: TGTGCCAGCAGCTTAATCCTGGCAGACAATCAGCCCCAGCATTTT
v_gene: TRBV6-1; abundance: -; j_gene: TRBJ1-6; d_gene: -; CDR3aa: CASSEAGYYNSPLHF; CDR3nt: TGTGCCAGCAGTGAAGCCGGTTACTATAATTCACCCCTCCACTTT
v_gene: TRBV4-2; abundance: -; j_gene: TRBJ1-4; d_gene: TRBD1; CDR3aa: CASSERTGGFPNEKLFF; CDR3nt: TGTGCCAGCAGCGAGCGGACAGGGGGCTTCCCTAATGAAAAACTGTTTTTT
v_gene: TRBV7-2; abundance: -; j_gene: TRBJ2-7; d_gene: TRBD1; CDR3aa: CASSSQTGQFYEQYF; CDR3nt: TGTGCCAGCAGCTCACAAACGGGACAGTTCTACGAGCAGTACTTC
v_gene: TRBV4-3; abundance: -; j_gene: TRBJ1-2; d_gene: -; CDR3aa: CASSQDRVGGYTF; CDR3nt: TGCGCCAGCAGCCAAGATCGGGTGGGTGGCTACACCTTC